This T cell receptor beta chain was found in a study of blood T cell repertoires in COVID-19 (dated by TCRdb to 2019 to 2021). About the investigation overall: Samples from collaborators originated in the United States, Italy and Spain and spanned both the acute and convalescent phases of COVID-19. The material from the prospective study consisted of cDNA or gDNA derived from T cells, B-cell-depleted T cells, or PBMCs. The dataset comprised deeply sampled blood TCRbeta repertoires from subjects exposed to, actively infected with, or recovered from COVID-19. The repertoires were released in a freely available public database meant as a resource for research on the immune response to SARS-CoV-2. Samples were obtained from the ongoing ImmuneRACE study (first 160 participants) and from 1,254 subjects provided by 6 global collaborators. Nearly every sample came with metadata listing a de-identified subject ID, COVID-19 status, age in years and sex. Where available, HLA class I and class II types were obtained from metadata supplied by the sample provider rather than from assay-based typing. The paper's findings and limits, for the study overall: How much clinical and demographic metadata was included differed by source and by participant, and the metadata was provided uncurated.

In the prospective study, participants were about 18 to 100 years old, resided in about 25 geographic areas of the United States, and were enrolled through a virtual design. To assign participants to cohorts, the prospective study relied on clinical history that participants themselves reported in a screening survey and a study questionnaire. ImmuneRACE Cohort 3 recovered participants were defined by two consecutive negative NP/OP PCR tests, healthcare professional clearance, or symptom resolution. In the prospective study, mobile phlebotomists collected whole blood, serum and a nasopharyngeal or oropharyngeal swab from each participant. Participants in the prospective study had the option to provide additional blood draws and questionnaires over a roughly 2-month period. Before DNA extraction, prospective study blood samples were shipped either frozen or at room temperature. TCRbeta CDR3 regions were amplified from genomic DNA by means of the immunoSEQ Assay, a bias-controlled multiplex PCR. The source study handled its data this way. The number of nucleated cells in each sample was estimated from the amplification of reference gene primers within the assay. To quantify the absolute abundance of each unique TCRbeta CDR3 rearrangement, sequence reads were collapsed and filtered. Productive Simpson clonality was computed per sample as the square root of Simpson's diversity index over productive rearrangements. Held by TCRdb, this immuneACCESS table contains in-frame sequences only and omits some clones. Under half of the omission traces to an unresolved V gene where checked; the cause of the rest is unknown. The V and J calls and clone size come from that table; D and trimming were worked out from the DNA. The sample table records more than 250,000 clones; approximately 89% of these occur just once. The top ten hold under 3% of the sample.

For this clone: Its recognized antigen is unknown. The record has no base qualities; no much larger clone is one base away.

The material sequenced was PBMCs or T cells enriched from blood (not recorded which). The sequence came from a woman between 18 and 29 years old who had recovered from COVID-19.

The sequenced DNA: TGTGCCAGCAGTCCACTGTACAGGACTAGCGGAGCTACGCAGTATTTT. It codes for CASSPLYRTSGATQYF. The chain was built from TRBV27 and TRBJ2-3; TRBD2 agrees with 10 junctional bases. The germline V gene (reference sequence) yields MNHEY for CDR1 and SMNVEV for CDR2. Trimming accounts for 5 bases at V and 8 bases at J, while the number of junction bases matched to no gene is 13. Measured from the cysteine to the phenylalanine, the CDR3 is 16 residues long. Only CDR3 DNA remains: 48 bases, in frame from the first base.